This is a list of T cell receptor beta chains from one sample in a study of T cell repertoires in cytomegalovirus infection. A single record per CDR3 protein comes from TCRdb applying MiXCR to the reads. Of 200,000 to 300,000 distinct CDR3 sequences in the sample, roughly an eighth were seen once. Source material: PBMCs. These receptors were taken from a human donor in good health (CMV status not recorded). Some clones in this sample may be carry-over from other donors' samples. The conserved cysteine and the conserved F or W are not part of the CDR3 here.

ASSSRDSTYEQY	TRBJ2-7	TRBV5-1
ASSWRLEGYT	TRBJ1-2	TRBV12-3/TRBV12-4
ASSSVAALAGRTDTQY	TRBJ2-3	TRBV5-5
ASSPGRAGGTDTQY	TRBJ2-3	TRBV28
ASSPQRGVLSYEQY	TRBJ2-7	TRBV7-2
SVVEQPVRTRFEAF	TRBJ1-1	TRBV29-1
ASRMDYYGYT	TRBJ1-2	TRBV6-2/TRBV6-3
ASSRRGAEQF	TRBJ2-1	TRBV5-1
ASSAGLAGRGEQF	TRBJ2-1	TRBV9
ASRALGGTFYEQY	TRBJ2-7	TRBV28
ASVTGSNQPQH	TRBJ1-5	TRBV6-6
ASGYGGAGTEAF	TRBJ1-1	TRBV11-1
ASSVDQSSPLH	TRBJ1-6	TRBV9
SARQTNTEAF	TRBJ1-1	TRBV29-1
ASWPAGALLEQY	TRBJ2-7	TRBV6-2/TRBV6-3
ATSDPGTGGEQY	TRBJ2-7	TRBV24-1
ASSFGEGANVLT	TRBJ2-6	TRBV5-6
ASSPPAGTNYGYT	TRBJ1-2	TRBV18
ASSPSLGYT	TRBJ1-2	TRBV6-1
ASSEDGRGTGNTIY	TRBJ1-3	TRBV28
ASGSSGGLGNQPQH	TRBJ1-5	TRBV19
ASSSGRFVHEQF	TRBJ2-1	TRBV5-5
ASSPEISGRNEQF	TRBJ2-1	TRBV7-2
ASSHAGDRSYEQY	TRBJ2-7	TRBV6-2/TRBV6-3
AISTGVGETQY	TRBJ2-5	TRBV10-3
ASSQGLLAGGETDTQY	TRBJ2-3	TRBV14
ASSFQGTGNPQDYGYT	TRBJ1-2	TRBV5-5
ASNRGADQPQH	TRBJ1-5	TRBV6-2/TRBV6-3
SVEVAGGTDTQY	TRBJ2-3	TRBV29-1
ASIALPGDNYGYT	TRBJ1-2	TRBV6-2/TRBV6-3
SAMDRARSGNTIY	TRBJ1-3	TRBV20-1
ASADYAYEQY	TRBJ2-7	TRBV28
ASSLTPQVGLSGANVLT	TRBJ2-6	TRBV5-1
SASSAGGPSYEQY	TRBJ2-7	TRBV20-1
AISGGTSTGELF	TRBJ2-2	TRBV10-3
ASSLVGTGIPVGEPQH	TRBJ1-5	TRBV7-8
SVQTEYNEQF	TRBJ2-1	TRBV20-1
ASSYSLAGAQETQY	TRBJ2-5	TRBV6-2/TRBV6-3
ASSYQTDVLH	TRBJ1-6	TRBV28
ATSRDRGSYNEQF	TRBJ2-1	TRBV15
ASSSRRGLYSPLH	TRBJ1-6	TRBV28
ASSAGVAGVDTQY	TRBJ2-3	TRBV28
ASSPDRAGANVLT	TRBJ2-6	TRBV6-4
ASSLSSGGAQNYEQY	TRBJ2-7	TRBV7-3
ASSLGFGDEQY	TRBJ2-7	TRBV7-2
ASSQVGWDSGANVLT	TRBJ2-6	TRBV4-1
ASSIRTGSEAF	TRBJ1-1	TRBV19
ASSMTGARTEAF	TRBJ1-1	TRBV19
ASSPRGSGELF	TRBJ2-2	TRBV5-4
ASSLSAGRGYEQY	TRBJ2-7	TRBV5-1
AISESGAKNTEAF	TRBJ1-1	TRBV10-3
ASSLWDSNNEQF	TRBJ2-1	TRBV7-6
ACLDSFDLGAF	TRBJ1-1	TRBV6-2/TRBV6-3
ASSLRSFRDRLAVNTGELF	TRBJ2-2	TRBV6-8
ASGFLNTEAF	TRBJ1-1	TRBV2